The present T cell receptor beta chain was sequenced within a study of cytomegalovirus exposure and HLA in healthy donors. Of note for this clone: No antigen is known for it.

The J segment lost 7 bases and the V segment lost 8 bases, leaving 15 bases of the junction unmatched. This CDR3 contains 15 residues. Germline V gives CDR1 LNHDA, CDR2 SQIVND (reference sequence). The PCR used 60 Vbeta and 13 Jbeta primers. The assay was immunoSEQ multiplex PCR, and TCRdb's table has in-frame clones only and misses some. The table gives some 110,000 clones; the top ten clones make up roughly 2% of it. The study, taken as a whole, reports: In a later analysis, TCR beta V- and J-gene trimming was associated with a missense DCLRE1C variant. Indistinguishable V segments such as TRBV6-2 and TRBV6-3 were excluded.

Sequencing used PBMCs. This sequence was found in a man aged 40-49 years in good health and CMV-seronegative. J is TRBJ2-5 and V is TRBV19; the match to TRBD1 covers 8 bases. The CDR3 DNA reads as TGTGCCAGTGCCCACCGGGACAGGCGAGCGGGGACCCAGTACTTC. Translated, it gives CASAHRDRRAGTQYF.